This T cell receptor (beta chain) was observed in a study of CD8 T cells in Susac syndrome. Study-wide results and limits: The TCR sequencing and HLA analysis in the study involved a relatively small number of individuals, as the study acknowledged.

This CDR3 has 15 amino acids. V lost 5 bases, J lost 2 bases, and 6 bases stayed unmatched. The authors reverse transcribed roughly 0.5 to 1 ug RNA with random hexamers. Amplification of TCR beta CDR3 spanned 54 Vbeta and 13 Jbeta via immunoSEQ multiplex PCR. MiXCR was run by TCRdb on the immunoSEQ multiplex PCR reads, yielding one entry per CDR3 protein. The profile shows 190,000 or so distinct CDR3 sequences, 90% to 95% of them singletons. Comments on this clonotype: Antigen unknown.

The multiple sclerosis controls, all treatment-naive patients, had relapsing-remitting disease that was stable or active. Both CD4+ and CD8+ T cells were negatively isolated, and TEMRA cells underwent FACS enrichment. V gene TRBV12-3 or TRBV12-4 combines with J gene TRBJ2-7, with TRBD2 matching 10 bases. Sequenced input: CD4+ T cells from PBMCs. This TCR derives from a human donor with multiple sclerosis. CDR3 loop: CASSRTSGLPYEQYF. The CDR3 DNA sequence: TGTGCCAGCAGTCGGACTAGCGGACTCCCCTACGAGCAGTACTTC.